Below, 8 T cell receptor beta chains from the same sample are listed, as sequenced in a study of blood T cell repertoires in COVID-19. Here immunoSEQ multiplex PCR was the method, and the copy in TCRdb shows in-frame clones only, minus some. The table has about 190,000 clones, approximately 80% seen once. The sample taken for sequencing was peripheral blood. The source of these receptors is a man aged 45-65 years who had recovered from COVID-19.

The chain links TRBV30 to TRBJ1-5; perhaps TRBD1 as D (6 bases). The V and J ends lost 1 base and 0 bases respectively, with 19 bases between them. The CDR3 runs 18 residues. Per germline, CDR1 GTSNPN and CDR2 SVGIG (reference sequence). CDR3 coding DNA: TGTGCCTGGAGTGGGAGGACAGCCACCTCTCATAGCAATCAGCCCCAGCATTTT. Translated, it gives CAWSGRTATSHSNQPQHF.

The chain uses TRBV5-1 and TRBJ2-5, with TRBD2 matching over 9 bases. Trimming took 1 base from V and 2 from J; bases not matched to a gene: 12. The CDR3 extends over 18 amino acids. Per germline, CDR1 SGHRS and CDR2 YFSETQ. The CDR3 protein is CASSLNPGVSGGQETQYF. As DNA, the CDR3 is TGCGCCAGCAGCTTGAACCCGGGAGTTAGCGGGGGTCAAGAGACCCAGTACTTC. The full variable domain, in which reference TRBV5-1 and TRBJ2-5 provide the parts outside the CDR3, is KAGVTQTPRYLIKTRGQQVTLSCSPISGHRSVSWYQQTPGQGLQFLFEYFSETQRNKGNFPGRFSGRQFSNSRSEMNVSTLELGDSALYLCASSLNPGVSGGQETQYFGPGTRLLVL.

This clone was observed a few times. The rearrangement joins TRBV2 to TRBJ2-3; 7 nucleotides agree with TRBD2. Germline V gene sequence: CDR1 SNHLY, CDR2 FYNNEI. CDR3 length: 13 residues. V shed 5 bases, J shed 7 bases, and the junction held 6 bases outside the gene matches. In nucleotides, the CDR3 is TGTGCCAGCAGTTTGCGGGAGATACATACGCAGTATTTT. Amino acid sequence: CASSLREIHTQYF.

The chain joins TRBV6-4 to TRBJ2-1; 10 bases are shared with TRBD2. The CDR3 is 16 amino acids. Trimming took 0 bases from V and 8 from J; bases not matched to a gene: 7. CDR1 and CDR2 (germline): MRHNA, SNTAGT. The CDR3 coding sequence is TGTGCCAGCAGTGACTCTCTACTAGCGGGAAAGGATGAGCAGTTCTTC. This sequence encodes CASSDSLLAGKDEQFF.

The J gene is TRBJ2-7, the V gene TRBV11-1, with 8 bases matching TRBD2. J lost 1 base, V lost 8 bases, and 13 bases had no gene match. The germline gives CDR1 SGHAT, CDR2 FQDESV (reference sequence). There are 16 residues in the CDR3. CDR3 loop: CASGGGMTRRSYEQYF. The CDR3 region has the DNA TGTGCCAGCGGCGGGGGGATGACTAGGAGGTCCTACGAGCAGTACTTC. The full variable domain, completed using reference TRBV11-1 and TRBJ2-7, is EAEVAQSPRYKITEKSQAVAFWCDPISGHATLYWYRQILGQGPELLVQFQDESVVDDSQLPKDRFSAERLKGVDSTLKIQPAELGDSAMYLCASGGGMTRRSYEQYFGPGTRLTVT.

V is TRBV5-3 and J is TRBJ1-2, with TRBD1 matching 7 bases. TRBV5-3 is assigned to the ORF class and has an uncertain function. V dropped 0 bases and J dropped 2; count of bases not matched to a gene: 13. The CDR3 loop spans 18 amino acids. DNA for the CDR3: TGTGCCAGAAGCTTGGCCGCGACAGGGAAAGAGTCCAACTATGGCTACACCTTC. Translating gives CARSLAATGKESNYGYTF.

This sequence joins TRBV10-3 and TRBJ1-5; 9 nucleotides line up with TRBD1. Germline CDR1 and CDR2: ENHRY and SYGVKD. CDR3 length equals 14 residues. After removal of 6 bases from V and 14 bases from J, the junction contained 14 bases not matched to a gene. The DNA for the CDR3 is TGTGCCATCAGCGAGGGACAGGGACTCGCCCCCGAGCATTTT. Protein product: CAISEGQGLAPEHF.

The rearrangement joins TRBV28 to TRBJ2-7; unclear D gene. CDR1 MDHEN and CDR2 SYDVKM come from the germline V gene. Trimming left V 1 base short and J 1 base short, with 11 bases between. The CDR3 sequence is 15 residues long. The CDR3 spells CASSLSGSRSYEQYF. DNA for the CDR3: TGTGCCAGCAGTTTATCAGGTAGTCGTTCCTACGAGCAGTACTTC.